This TCR beta chain was sequenced for a study of shared clonotypes between healthy human individuals. There were no recent acute infections or vaccinations among the donors, who were healthy HIV-negative adults. Naive CD4+ cells were CD45RA-selected; the remaining cells were memory. Findings of the study overall: About 5% of naive CD4 clonotypes were common to a handful of donors. Non-shared clonotypes showed lower generation probabilities than clonotypes common to all four donors.

Measured with immunoSEQ multiplex PCR; TCRdb has only the in-frame clones, and not every one. The data hold roughly 1.5 million clones, with 98% observed a single time. With 5 bases clipped from V and 7 bases from J, the junction kept 11 bases outside the gene matches. The germline gives CDR1 SGHRS, CDR2 YFSETQ. The CDR3 is made up of 15 amino acids. Regarding this clone: Its antigen remains unidentified.

The sample taken for sequencing was naive CD4+ T cells sorted from blood. Described subset: CD45RA+ positively selected. The J gene is TRBJ1-4, the V gene TRBV5-1, with 7 bases identical to TRBD1. The origin of this receptor is a man younger than 40 in good health. CDR3 nucleotides: TGCGCCAGCAGGACACAGGGGACAGACGGTGAAAAACTGTTTTTT. Protein: CASRTQGTDGEKLFF.